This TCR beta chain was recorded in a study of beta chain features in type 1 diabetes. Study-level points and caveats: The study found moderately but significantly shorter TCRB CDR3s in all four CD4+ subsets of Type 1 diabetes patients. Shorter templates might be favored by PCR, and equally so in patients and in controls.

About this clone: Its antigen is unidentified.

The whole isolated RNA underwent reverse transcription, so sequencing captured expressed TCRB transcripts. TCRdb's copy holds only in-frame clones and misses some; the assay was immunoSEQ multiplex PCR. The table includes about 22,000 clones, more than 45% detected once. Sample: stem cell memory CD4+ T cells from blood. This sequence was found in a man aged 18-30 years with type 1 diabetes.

The CDR3 region has the DNA TGTGCCAGCAGCCGTGGGCAGGGTGAAAAACTGTTTTTT. It encodes CASSRGQGEKLFF. V usage is TRBV7-7 and J usage is TRBJ1-4; TRBD1 might be the D (5 bases). Per germline, CDR1 SSHAT and CDR2 FNYEAQ (reference sequence). The CDR3 contains 13 residues. Trimming took 5 bases from V and 7 from J, leaving 11 bases between them.